One sample yielded the 24 T cell receptor beta chains listed below, sequenced in a study of blood T cell repertoires in COVID-19. Measured with immunoSEQ multiplex PCR; TCRdb has only the in-frame clones, and not every one. The data contain fewer than 150,000 clones, 80% to 85% of them singletons. Sequencing was carried out using peripheral blood. The source of these receptors is a woman aged 30 to 39 who had recovered from COVID-19.

The genes are TRBV3-1 (or the pseudogene TRBV3-2) and TRBJ2-5, with TRBD1 identical over 7 bases. The CDR3 contains 18 residues. Trimming cost V 0 bases and J 5 bases; bases outside gene matches: 15. Germline V lookup: CDR1 LGHDT, CDR2 YNNKEL (reference sequence). CDR3 DNA: TGTGCCAGCAGCCAAGAGAGGCCCGAACAGGGGTTGGTGGAGACCCAGTACTTC. Amino acid sequence: CASSQERPEQGLVETQYF.

The chain joins TRBV15 to TRBJ2-7; D is possibly TRBD2 (7 bases). Germline CDR1 and CDR2: LNHNV and YYDKDF (reference sequence). This CDR3 has 14 amino acids. V was shortened by 3 bases and J by 3 bases, with 12 bases between the two germline ends. CDR3 coding DNA: TGTGCCACCAGCAGCGGGGGGCCGAGCTACGAGCAGTACTTC. Its protein is CATSSGGPSYEQYF.

Only one count was recorded for this clone. V is TRBV29-1 and J is TRBJ1-2; D perhaps matches TRBD1 (5 bases). The V gene lost 3 bases and the J gene lost 4 bases, with 12 bases spanning the gap. The germline CDR1 and CDR2 sequences are SQVTM and ANQGSEA. The CDR3 covers 13 residues. In nucleotides, the CDR3 is TGCAGCGTTGAGGGTGGAGGGGTCTATGGCTACACCTTC. This codes for CSVEGGGVYGYTF.

V usage is TRBV12-5 and J usage is TRBJ2-1; 11 nucleotides line up with TRBD2. The CDR3 extends over 15 amino acids. J gave up 6 bases and V 6 bases, and 7 bases lay outside the gene matches. CDR1 LGHNT and CDR2 FRNRAP come from the germline V gene. The CDR3 DNA follows: TGTGCTAGTGGCCCAGTAGCGGGAGGGCTCAATGAGCAGTTCTTC. This encodes CASGPVAGGLNEQFF.

The CDR3 bases are TGTGCCAGCAGTTTATCGATAACAGGGGGAATTAAAGGCTACACCTTC. It translates to CASSLSITGGIKGYTF. V gene TRBV27 combines with J gene TRBJ1-2; 8 nucleotides match TRBD1. The germline CDR1 and CDR2 sequences are MNHEY and SMNVEV (reference sequence). The CDR3 loop spans 16 amino acids. V was pared by 0 bases and J by 8 bases, with 11 bases of the junction left unmatched.

This clone was seen just once. The chain recombines TRBV4-1 with TRBJ1-1, with 7 bases identical to TRBD1. The CDR3 spans 17 residues. The V gene's germline CDR1 is MGHRA and CDR2 YSYEKL. Trimming took 2 bases from V and 2 from J; bases not matched to a gene: 11. CDR3 amino acids: CASSQSMKQGSNTEAFF. For the CDR3, the DNA is TGCGCCAGCAGCCAATCCATGAAACAGGGGAGTAACACTGAAGCTTTCTTT.

This clone was recorded a few times. The gene calls are TRBV27 and TRBJ2-3, with 15 bases fitting TRBD2. J gave up 7 bases and V 7 bases, and 9 bases lay outside the gene matches. This CDR3 contains 16 residues. Per germline, CDR1 MNHEY and CDR2 SMNVEV (reference sequence). The CDR3 loop reads CASTGLGTSGRNTQYF. The CDR3, as DNA: TGTGCCAGCACCGGGCTTGGGACTAGCGGGAGGAATACGCAGTATTTT.

The rearrangement links TRBV6-2 or TRBV6-3 to TRBJ2-5; 9 bases line up with TRBD2. The CDR3 has 16 amino acids. Trimming took 0 bases from V and 4 from J; bases not matched to a gene: 6. Germline assignment: CDR1 MNHEY and CDR2 SVGEGT. The CDR3: CASSYSGTSSPETQYF. The CDR3 DNA sequence: TGTGCCAGCAGTTACTCCGGGACTAGCTCCCCAGAGACCCAGTACTTC.

V usage is TRBV7-6 and J usage is TRBJ2-7; TRBD1 agrees at 7 bases. There are 16 residues in the CDR3. Per the germline V gene, CDR1 is SGHVS and CDR2 is FNYEAQ. Unmatched junction bases numbered 14, after V lost 4 bases and J lost 5 bases. The CDR3 DNA follows: TGTGCCAGCAGCTACCGAAGCCCGCAGGGGGAACACGAGCAGTACTTC. It codes for CASSYRSPQGEHEQYF.

This sequence joins TRBV14 and TRBJ2-3; TRBD2 is a possible D gene (5 bases). Germline CDR1 reads SGHDN; CDR2 reads FVKESK. V shed 4 bases and J shed 1 base, with 12 bases lying between them. This CDR3 region has 15 residues. CDR3 residues: CASSRVLAGTDTQYF. Written as DNA, the CDR3 is TGTGCCAGCAGCCGGGTTCTAGCAGGCACAGATACGCAGTATTTT.

V and J are TRBV6-1 and TRBJ1-6; possibly TRBD1 for D (5 bases). The CDR3 has 15 amino acids. CDR1 is MNHNS and CDR2 is SASEGT in the germline V gene. V lost 1 base and J 6 bases, leaving 10 bases between the germline ends. The CDR3 reads CASSEGPGSNSPLHF. The CDR3 DNA follows: TGTGCCAGCAGTGAAGGCCCAGGGTCTAATTCACCCCTCCACTTT.

The rearrangement links TRBV10-3 to TRBJ1-1, with D possibly TRBD1 on 5 matching bases. Trimming pared 0 bases from V and 5 bases from J, leaving 10 bases between. Germline V gene data show CDR1 as ENHRY and CDR2 as SYGVKD. The CDR3 covers 14 residues. In DNA form, the CDR3 reads TGTGCCATCAGTGAGTCGGAGGGGAGGACTGAAGCTTTCTTT. Encoded protein: CAISESEGRTEAFF.

This clone was counted a few times. This chain links TRBV15 with TRBJ2-1; D possibly corresponds to TRBD2 (5 bases). The CDR3 is 16 residues long. V lost 6 bases and J 0 bases, leaving 15 bases between the germline ends. Looked up from germline, CDR1 is LNHNV and CDR2 is YYDKDF (reference sequence). This CDR3 reads CATRRSGISSYNEQFF. CDR3 DNA: TGTGCCACCAGACGGTCGGGGATCAGCTCCTACAATGAGCAGTTCTTC.

The V and J genes are TRBV7-6 and TRBJ2-3; 10 bases are shared with TRBD1. This CDR3 spans 17 amino acids. The trim removed 4 bases at V and 3 bases at J, leaving 10 bases unmatched. The germline V gene encodes CDR1 SGHVS and CDR2 FNYEAQ. In nucleotides, the CDR3 is TGTGCCAGCAGCTCCCGGATGACAGGGGGCGGGACAGATACGCAGTATTTT. Translation: CASSSRMTGGGTDTQYF. Full variable domain (rest looked up from reference TRBV7-6 and TRBJ2-3): GAGVSQSPRYKVTKRGQDVALRCDPISGHVSLYWYRQALGQGPEFLTYFNYEAQQDKSGLPNDRFSAERPEGSISTLTIQRTEQRDSAMYRCASSSRMTGGGTDTQYFGPGTRLTVL.

The V gene is TRBV3-1 (or the pseudogene TRBV3-2), the J gene TRBJ2-2; 8 bases align to TRBD2. Germline lookup yields CDR1 LGHDT and CDR2 YNNKEL (reference sequence). The ends lost 1 base at V and 5 bases at J; junction bases unmatched: 6. CDR3 length: 16 residues. CDR3 sequence: CASSQVKRGNTGELFF. Here the CDR3 DNA reads TGTGCCAGCAGCCAAGTAAAGCGGGGGAATACCGGGGAGCTGTTTTTT.

This clone has just one count. The chain couples TRBV24-1 to TRBJ2-1; the match to TRBD2 covers 10 bases. Per the germline V gene, CDR1 is KGHDR and CDR2 is SFDVKD. The CDR3 is made up of 12 amino acids. V lost 8 bases, J lost 11 bases, and 5 bases stayed unmatched. The CDR3 DNA is TGTGCCACCACTTCACTAGCGGGAAAGCAGTTCTTC. This codes for CATTSLAGKQFF.

The V gene is TRBV27, the J gene TRBJ2-1, with D possibly TRBD1 on 6 matching bases. Trimming left V 3 bases short and J 8 bases short, with 20 bases between. Germline-derived CDR1 and CDR2 are MNHEY and SMNVEV (reference sequence). The CDR3 runs 16 residues. CDR3 sequence: CASSFKGQLSGDEQFF. DNA of the CDR3: TGTGCCAGCAGTTTTAAAGGACAGCTTTCAGGGGATGAGCAGTTCTTC.

This chain links TRBV18 with TRBJ1-1; 10 nucleotides line up with TRBD1. This CDR3 comprises 16 residues. Germline lookup yields CDR1 KGHSH and CDR2 LQKENI. Trimming removed 4 bases from V and 0 bases from J; junction bases left unmatched: 5. Written as DNA, the CDR3 is TGTGCCAGCTCACAACGGGACAGGGGATTGAACACTGAAGCTTTCTTT. Residues: CASSQRDRGLNTEAFF. Drawing the rest from reference TRBV18 and TRBJ1-1, the complete variable domain is NAGVMQNPRHLVRRRGQEARLRCSPMKGHSHVYWYRQLPEEGLKFMVYLQKENIIDESGMPKERFSAEFPKEGPSILRIQQVVRGDSAAYFCASSQRDRGLNTEAFFGQGTRLTVV.

This chain links TRBV5-4 with TRBJ2-7; 7 positions agree with TRBD2. The V and J ends lost 4 bases and 3 bases, in that order; junction bases with no gene match: 10. Germline values: CDR1 SGHNT, CDR2 YYREEE (reference sequence). The CDR3 runs 15 residues. CDR3 nucleotides: TGTGCCAGCAGCCACCCGGGGCTAGCGGTCTACGAGCAGTACTTC. Encoded protein: CASSHPGLAVYEQYF. The full variable domain, rest sourced from reference TRBV5-4 and TRBJ2-7, is ETGVTQSPTHLIKTRGQQVTLRCSSQSGHNTVSWYQQALGQGPQFIFQYYREEENGRGNFPPRFSGLQFPNYSSELNVNALELDDSALYLCASSHPGLAVYEQYFGPGTRLTVT.

In the case of this clone: The junction departs from the called germline gene at one end, perhaps through a read error. This sequence joins TRBV11-3 and TRBJ1-1; weak D call: TRBD1 (5 bases). Germline loops: CDR1 SGHNT, CDR2 YENEEA. The CDR3 covers 13 residues. The CDR3 DNA reads as TGTGCCAGCAGCCTCGAACTGGGGGGAACGTTGAACTTT. This translates into CASSLELGGTLNF.

The chain couples TRBV7-8 to TRBJ1-5, with unresolved D. The V end lost 6 bases, the J end lost 4 bases, and 10 bases lay between the germline ends. The germline V gene has CDR1 SGHVS and CDR2 FQNEAQ. The CDR3 length is 13 residues. The CDR3 sequence is CASSRTGNQPQHF. The CDR3 DNA reads TGTGCCAGCAGTCGAACGGGGAATCAGCCCCAGCATTTT.

The CDR3 DNA is TGTGCCAGCAGCTTAGCCCTATCAGGGGGCGGGGAGCTGTTTTTT. Translated: CASSLALSGGGELFF. The chain is built from TRBV7-6 and TRBJ2-2; 7 bases align to TRBD1. The junction had 5 bases not matched to a gene; V was cut back by 0 bases and J by 7 bases. Germline V gives CDR1 SGHVS, CDR2 FNYEAQ. The CDR3 contains 15 residues.

On this clone itself: The junction does not match germline at one end; this may be a read error. The chain couples TRBV29-1 to TRBJ2-7; D is undetermined. The germline V gene has CDR1 SQVTM and CDR2 ANQGSEA. The CDR3 sequence is 11 residues long. CDR3 coding DNA: TGCAGCGTCAGAGGTTCCTTCGAGCAGTACTTC. Translating gives CSVRGSFEQYF.

The V gene is TRBV5-4, the J gene TRBJ2-6; 8 positions match TRBD2. From germline, CDR1 is SGHNT and CDR2 YYREEE (reference sequence). The CDR3 is 18 amino acids. Trimming removed 4 bases from V and 1 base from J; junction bases left unmatched: 10. The CDR3 spells CASSPREGTMSGANVLTF. In nucleotides, the CDR3 is TGTGCCAGCAGCCCCCGGGAGGGAACTATGTCTGGGGCCAACGTCCTGACTTTC.